This TCR beta chain was retrieved from a study of shared clonotypes between healthy human individuals (dated by TCRdb to 2018 to 2021). Context from the whole study: A couple of women and a few men aged 18 to 49 years were included in the cohort. To estimate repertoire size and how much clonotype sharing occurs between individuals, the study deeply sequenced the blood TCR repertoires of roughly 5 healthy adults. Different laboratories and diverse techniques were used to prepare libraries and sequence TCR repertoires, to increase sequencing depth and limit assay-specific biases. Per donor, three plates each were used for CD4 naive and CD4 memory, two for CD8 naive, and one for CD8 memory. Between about 0.8 and 9 billion PBMCs per donor were obtained by leukapheresis.

V is shortened by 3 bases, J by 3 bases, and the region joining them spans 12 bases. The CDR3 spans 14 residues, from the cysteine through the phenylalanine. The only DNA kept is the CDR3, 42 bases in frame from the first base. Reading the germline V gene gives CDR1 SGHVS and CDR2 FQNEAQ. Broader findings and caveats from the paper: Larger estimated clonotype richness was generally found for naive subsets than for memory subsets. Compared with non-shared clonotypes, the clonotypes found in all four sorted-subset donors had higher generation probabilities. Sampling was limited to blood, and TCR repertoires in tissue likely differ from TCR repertoires in blood. Because the study included only a small number of donors, the genetic and exposure-history diversity represented was limited. Sharing across a few donors was observed for approximately 5% of naive CD4, less than 4% of naive CD8, roughly 2.3% of memory CD4, and approximately 0.41% of memory CD8 clonotypes. Based on pairwise subsampling, the degree of clonotype sharing among donors was expected to be affected by sequencing depth. Rarefaction of sorted-subset datasets indicated incomplete sequencing despite the large sequencing depth.

For the CD8 naive samples, CD45RO-negative cells were positively selected for CCR7, yielding a CD45RA+CCR7+ population from which TemRA cells were excluded. The donors were healthy, HIV-negative adults who had no recently reported acute infections or vaccinations. Every donor was a Caucasian adult living in Nashville, Tennessee, USA. After blood collection by leukapheresis, PBMCs were isolated using Ficoll-Histopaque density gradient centrifugation and then cryopreserved in the vapor phase of liquid nitrogen. Analytical flow cytometry was used to check the purity and quantity of every magnetically sorted T cell population. From each sorted fraction, genomic DNA was isolated and quantified by UV absorbance on a Nanodrop 2000c. Points on this clone: Its antigen is not yet known. Nothing much larger sits one base from this clone, and base qualities are not available.

TCR CDR3 regions were amplified from genomic DNA by multiplex PCR using the deep immunoSEQ assay. Extracted genomic DNA from each cell subset was spread evenly across all wells of several immunoSEQ 96-well plates, with each plate serving as a replicate. For sorted subsets, 200 ng of genomic DNA, equivalent to 25,000 to 30,000 T cell genomes, went into each replicate PCR. Purified libraries were measured with a Qubit 3.0 fluorometer, size-checked on a Bioanalyzer 2100, and measured again with the KAPA Library Quantification kit. A separate single-read 150-cycle Illumina NextSeq 550 flow cell was used to sequence each immunoSEQ 96-well plate. On the authors' methods: The immunoSEQ output contained only junctional sequences without quality scores, so filtering could not match that applied to full-length reads. To assign V/J genes and CDR3, sequences were annotated against IMGT germline references using PyIR, a Python wrapper for IgBLAST v1.9. Reads were removed for weak V/J assignments (E-value above 1e-6), missing CDR3, stop codons, out-of-frame junctions, or ambiguous translated residues. A V3J clonotype was defined by an identical inferred V gene, J gene, and CDR3 amino acid sequence. Percentage overlap between repertoires was computed as shared unique clonotypes divided by the size of the smaller repertoire. RTK rarefaction, the Chao1 estimator, and Recon v2.1 estimates of unobserved clonotypes were used to assess repertoire richness. For all TCRbeta clonotypes obtained by the gDNA method from a few donors, generation probabilities were computed with OLGA. The table comes from immuneACCESS by way of TCRdb, which keeps in-frame sequences with V and J called. Part of the clones is missing from these tables; in studies checked, under half for an unresolved V gene and the rest for unknown reasons. The DNA was the basis for D and trimming; V, J and clone size are from that table. Present in this sample are roughly 570,000 clones, 95% to 98% of which were seen just once. The ten largest make up roughly 0.29% of the sample.

Recombination joined TRBV7-8 with TRBJ2-7, with no D gene named confidently. The TCR was taken from a man younger than 40 in good health. Input material: naive CD8+ T cells sorted from blood. The cell subset or site label of this sample denotes: CD45RA+CCR7+. The CDR3 is CASSFYNSNYEQYF. The nucleotides read TGTGCCAGCAGCTTCTATAACAGCAACTACGAGCAGTACTTC. Extended through the reference TRBV7-8 and TRBJ2-7 proteins, this CDR3 yields the full variable domain: GAGVSQSPRYKVAKRGQDVALRCDPISGHVSLFWYQQALGQGPEFLTYFQNEAQLDKSGLPSDRFFAERPEGSVSTLKIQRTQQEDSAVYLCASSFYNSNYEQYFGPGTRLTVT.